Detailed here is one TCR beta chain. The CDR3 spans 13 residues. Germline V gene sequence: CDR1 DFQATT, CDR2 SNEGSKA (reference sequence). The V gene lost 4 bases and the J gene lost 4 bases, with 13 bases spanning the gap. Construction of the TCRbeta library involved unique molecular identifiers. Each CDR3 protein is one row after TCRdb ran MiXCR on the PCR reads. The sample lists 440,000 or so distinct CDR3 sequences; roughly a tenth were seen once. This specimen comes from a study of T-cell reconstitution after alpha-beta-depleted transplantation in children. The chain uses TRBV20-1 and TRBJ2-5; a possible D gene is TRBD1 (5 bases). The sequencing used PBMCs from the stem cell graft donor, collected from the stem cell graft. This receptor was obtained from a human donor who donated a stem cell graft to a child with acute myeloid leukemia. The CDR3 DNA is TGCAGTGCTAATAAAGGGGTTGGAGAGACCCAGTACTTC. This encodes CSANKGVGETQYF.